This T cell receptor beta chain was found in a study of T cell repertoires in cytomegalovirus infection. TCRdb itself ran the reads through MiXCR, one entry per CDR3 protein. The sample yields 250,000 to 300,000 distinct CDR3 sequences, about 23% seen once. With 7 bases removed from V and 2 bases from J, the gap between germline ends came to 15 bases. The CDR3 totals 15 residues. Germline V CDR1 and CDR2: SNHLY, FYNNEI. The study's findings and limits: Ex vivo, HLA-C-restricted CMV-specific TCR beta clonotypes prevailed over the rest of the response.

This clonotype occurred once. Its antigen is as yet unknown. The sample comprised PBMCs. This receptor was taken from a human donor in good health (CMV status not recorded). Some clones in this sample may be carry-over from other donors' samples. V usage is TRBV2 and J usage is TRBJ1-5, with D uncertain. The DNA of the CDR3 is TGTGCCAGCACTTTAGACAAGCCGGGCAATCAGCCCCAGCATTTT. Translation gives CASTLDKPGNQPQHF.